What follows are 11 T cell receptor beta chains derived from one specimen sequenced in a study of CD8 T cells in ankylosing spondylitis. For these receptors, no antigen is known. Regarding the study as a whole: One TCR beta motif, made up of under ten highly homologous variants, appeared characteristic of ankylosing spondylitis blood.

TCRdb fed the 5' RACE reads into MiXCR, producing one record per CDR3 protein. The top ten hold around 19% of the sample, which has roughly 670,000 distinct CDR3 sequences, roughly 19% seen once. Sequenced: blood, either unsorted or a sorted T cell fraction (not recorded which). These TCRs come from a male donor with ankylosing spondylitis.

The chain has TRBV28 and TRBJ2-7; unclear D gene. The V gene's germline CDR1 is MDHEN and CDR2 SYDVKM. This CDR3 is built from 14 residues. V was clipped by 7 bases and J by 2 bases, with 15 bases between them. The CDR3 DNA reads as TGTGCCAGCACCCAGCTAGGGAACCCCTACGAGCAGTACTTC. This translates into CASTQLGNPYEQYF.

The rearrangement joins TRBV20-1 to TRBJ2-1; 12 nucleotides line up with TRBD2. V lost 6 bases and J lost 4; bases outside the gene matches: 7. Germline values: CDR1 DFQATT, CDR2 SNEGSKA (reference sequence). The CDR3 is 15 residues long. DNA for the CDR3: TGCAGTGCCAGGACTAGCGGGGTCCAGTACAATGAGCAGTTCTTC. Residues: CSARTSGVQYNEQFF.

The chain recombines TRBV4-1 with TRBJ2-5, with 16 bases identical to TRBD2. The CDR3 contains 19 residues. V lost 5 bases and J lost 4; bases outside the gene matches: 13. CDR1 is MGHRA and CDR2 is YSYEKL in the germline V gene. The CDR3 sequence is CASSDRGTSGGAGGETQYF. The CDR3 DNA follows: TGCGCCAGCAGCGACCGAGGGACTAGCGGGGGGGCCGGGGGAGAGACCCAGTACTTC.

The chain employs TRBV7-9 and TRBJ2-5; maybe TRBD1 (6 bases). In germline, CDR1 is SEHNR, CDR2 FQNEAQ (reference sequence). The V gene lost 1 base and the J gene lost 5 bases, with 11 bases spanning the gap. The CDR3 contains 14 residues. CDR3 sequence reads: CASSLGTEGETQYF. CDR3 in DNA: TGTGCCAGCAGCTTAGGGACAGAAGGGGAGACCCAGTACTTC.

The chain is built from TRBV4-1 and TRBJ2-1; D uncertain. Germline V gene data show CDR1 as MGHRA and CDR2 as YSYEKL. This CDR3 region has 12 residues. V lost 4 bases and J lost 7, with 8 bases in between. This chain's CDR3 is CASSPNWNEQFF. The CDR3, as DNA: TGCGCCAGCAGCCCCAACTGGAATGAGCAGTTCTTC.

This clonotype was detected many times. This chain uses TRBV20-1 with TRBJ2-7; D tentatively reads TRBD1 or TRBD2 (5 bases each). The CDR3 length is 13 residues. V was shortened by 8 bases and J by 2 bases, with 16 bases between the two germline ends. The germline CDR1 and CDR2 sequences are DFQATT and SNEGSKA (reference sequence). In DNA, the CDR3 is TGCAGTACCTGGGACCGAGCCCCCTACGAGCAGTACTTC. It is translated as CSTWDRAPYEQYF.

This clonotype has more than one count but fewer than ten. This rearrangement joins TRBV20-1 to TRBJ1-4, with D uncertain. The CDR3 is 13 amino acids. CDR1 is DFQATT, CDR2 SNEGSKA, per germline (reference sequence). V lost 3 bases, J lost 5 bases, and 10 bases lay in between. In DNA form, the CDR3 reads TGCAGTGCTAGGGGGAGGGTAAATGAAAAACTGTTTTTT. As protein: CSARGRVNEKLFF.

This clonotype occurred a few times. The chain uses TRBV9 and TRBJ2-5; perhaps TRBD2 as D (5 bases). The V and J ends lost 4 bases and 0 bases respectively, with 10 bases between them. The CDR3 runs 14 residues. Per the germline V gene, CDR1 is SGDLS and CDR2 is YYNGEE. The CDR3, as DNA: TGTGCCAGCAGCATTAGCGCGTACCAAGAGACCCAGTACTTC. Its protein is CASSISAYQETQYF.

This clonotype was seen a handful of times. The rearrangement uses TRBV12-3 or TRBV12-4 and TRBJ1-5, with D possibly matching TRBD1 (5 bases). The CDR3 has 13 amino acids. The V end lost 5 bases, the J end lost 6 bases, and 11 bases lay between the germline ends. Here the CDR3 reads CASSGGAGQPQHF. The CDR3 region has the DNA TGTGCCAGCAGTGGCGGGGCCGGTCAGCCCCAGCATTTT.

This clonotype came up a few times. The rearrangement links TRBV6-1 to TRBJ2-1; no clear D gene. Looked up from germline, CDR1 is MNHNS and CDR2 is SASEGT. V was shortened by 3 bases and J by 9 bases, with 6 bases between the two germline ends. The CDR3 runs 11 residues. CDR3 in amino acids: CASSEALEQFF. As DNA, the CDR3 is TGTGCCAGCAGTGAGGCTCTTGAGCAGTTCTTC.

V is TRBV20-1 and J is TRBJ2-1, with D perhaps matching TRBD2 (6 bases). Germline V CDR1 and CDR2: DFQATT, SNEGSKA (reference sequence). The CDR3 is 16 amino acids. As DNA, the CDR3 is TGCAGGACCGGGACTTCGGCTGCCTACTCCTACAATGAGCAGTTCTTC. This codes for CRTGTSAAYSYNEQFF.